This T cell receptor (beta chain) came from a study of regulatory T cells in long-lasting Graves disease. Germline loops: CDR1 SEHNR, CDR2 FQNEAQ (reference sequence). The CDR3 length is 11 residues. Trimming removed 11 bases from V and 4 bases from J; junction bases left unmatched: 5. Combining iRepertoire HTBI primers with Arm-PCR of CDR3 regions, the authors built TCR beta libraries. MiXCR, applied by TCRdb to the multiplex PCR reads, yields one record per CDR3 protein. The sample consists of some 430,000 distinct CDR3 sequences, roughly 21% of them appearing once. Findings of the study overall: Persistent Graves' patients showed a TCR diversity that was lower than that of newly diagnosed ones.

Stated time point: persistent/refractory GD, antithyroid drugs over 5 years with positive TRAb. Isolated PBMC RNA provided the starting material for the TCR library. This clonotype was detected ten times or more. Its antigen is undetermined. The sequenced sample was peripheral blood mononuclear cells (PBMCs), obtained when the disease was refractory, from a patient treated with antithyroid drugs. This clonotype originated in a female donor with Graves disease. The chain is built from TRBV7-9 and TRBJ2-7, with TRBD2 identical over 7 bases. Here the CDR3 reads CAAGDFYEQYF. For the CDR3, the DNA is TGTGCCGCGGGAGATTTTTACGAGCAGTACTTC.